This is a list of T cell receptor beta chains from one sample in a study of T cell responses to AZD1222 COVID-19 vaccine. Profiling relied on immunoSEQ multiplex PCR, and the TCRdb table lists in-frame clones only, not all of them. The table lists some 170,000 clones, about 93% of them singletons, with around 0.93% in the top ten. The material sequenced was peripheral blood, taken 28 days after the second dose of the MenACWY control vaccine. These receptors were obtained from an adult who received the MenACWY meningococcal vaccine as a control. Each CDR3 is given with its conserved first and last residue. The order of the fields is V gene, CDR3 protein.

TRBV15 CATQDGVNTGELFF
TRBV13 CASSSDGPNTGELFF
TRBV12-3/TRBV12-4 CASSFSAGELFF
TRBV6-2/TRBV6-3 CASSYRQGRRYEQYF
TRBV10-3 CAIRLGQGPYEQYF
TRBV3-1/TRBV3-2 CASSQLAGAAPAQYF
TRBV24-1 CATSVGRLAGIQETQYF
TRBV7-9 CASSLQQGNYNSPLHF
TRBV5-1 CASSYGGGSYNSPLHF
TRBV7-2 CASSPLLGGGGTDTQYF
TRBV6-1 CASSDASGGVVETQYF
TRBV6-2/TRBV6-3 CASSSGQARRLYGYTF
TRBV19 CASSIGGGNSPLHF
TRBV6-5 CASSYRDRVVYEQYF
TRBV7-8 CASSRKGGADTEAFF
TRBV4-3 CASSLLHTGEAFF
TRBV18 CASSPEGGFQPQHF
TRBV19 CASSRTGIDYEQYF
TRBV7-2 CASSLSGGGRGNTQYF
TRBV4-2 CASSPGTSGGAVETQYF
TRBV12-3/TRBV12-4 CASSLGEGRGYTF
TRBV7-3 CASSPGLAGETQYF
TRBV7-2 CASSLANNQPQHF
TRBV15 CATSRVSRSTGELFF
TRBV5-1 CASSGSAGVNTEAFF
TRBV18 CASSPPHFTDTQYF
TRBV16 CASSRGGWGYEQYF
TRBV7-2 CASSLDRVIAGNQPQHF
TRBV30 CAWSLGGAQPQHF
TRBV5-4 CASSLIGRGPQETQYF
TRBV7-2 CASSLGSVGNQPQHF
TRBV7-7 CASSYGPDGTQYF
TRBV11-2 CASSSQGPDNEQFF
TRBV11-2 CASSLDPRNTIYF
TRBV3-1/TRBV3-2 CASSQVLVPSYEQYF
TRBV28 CASLMGLVAFF
TRBV18 CASSPPQGGGTEAFF
TRBV5-4 CASSPGGTKANYGYTF
TRBV7-2 CASSLATYVDAFF
TRBV7-9 CASSLVVVNTEAFF
TRBV7-8 CASSLSEGRSYGYTF